One sample yielded the 25 T cell receptor beta chains listed below, sequenced in a study of blood T cell repertoires in COVID-19. Here immunoSEQ multiplex PCR was the method, and the copy in TCRdb shows in-frame clones only, minus some. Of about 150,000 clones listed, 84% are singletons. Material: peripheral blood. The receptor source for this set is a man aged 18 to 29 with active or convalescent COVID-19.

J is TRBJ2-7 and V is TRBV6-4; the match to TRBD2 covers 15 bases. This CDR3 comprises 18 residues. In germline, CDR1 is MRHNA, CDR2 SNTAGT. The trim removed 6 bases at V and 2 bases at J, leaving 11 bases unmatched. CDR3: CASSEHGTSGRSTYEQYF. CDR3 DNA: TGTGCCAGCAGCGAACACGGGACTAGCGGGAGGTCTACCTACGAGCAGTACTTC.

This chain links TRBV11-2 with TRBJ2-1, with 8 bases that match TRBD2. In germline, CDR1 is SGHAT, CDR2 FQNNGV. This CDR3 has 14 amino acids. Losses at the gene ends were 4 bases for V and 9 bases for J; bases not matched to a gene: 8. The CDR3 sequence is CASSSGLGGSEQFF. CDR3 nucleotide sequence: TGTGCCAGCAGCTCGGGACTAGGGGGGAGTGAGCAGTTCTTC.

The chain recombines TRBV7-3 with TRBJ2-1; 7 positions agree with TRBD1. The germline gives CDR1 SGHTA, CDR2 FQGTGA. CDR3 length: 15 residues. Losses at the gene ends were 4 bases for V and 9 bases for J; bases not matched to a gene: 12. The CDR3 is CASSSEAGGYSEQFF. The CDR3 DNA follows: TGTGCCAGCAGCTCCGAAGCAGGGGGTTATTCTGAGCAGTTCTTC.

The chain combines TRBV28 with TRBJ2-7, with TRBD2 identical over 14 bases. The CDR3 length is 17 residues. The germline V gene has CDR1 MDHEN and CDR2 SYDVKM. With 6 bases clipped from V and 3 bases from J, the junction kept 10 bases outside the gene matches. The DNA for the CDR3 is TGTGCCAGCAGCACGCTCGGGACTAGCGGGAGTATCTACGAGCAGTACTTC. Protein: CASSTLGTSGSIYEQYF.

J is TRBJ2-1 and V is TRBV25-1, with D perhaps TRBD2 (6 bases). The CDR3 runs to 15 residues. The germline V gene has CDR1 MGHDK and CDR2 SYGVNS. V was trimmed by 5 bases and J by 2 bases, leaving 13 bases between them. The CDR3 loop is CASSSETSPYNEQFF. CDR3 nucleotides: TGTGCCAGCAGTTCCGAGACTAGTCCCTACAATGAGCAGTTCTTC. Supplemented by reference TRBV25-1 and TRBJ2-1, the full variable domain reads EADIYQTPRYLVIGTGKKITLECSQTMGHDKMYWYQQDPGMELHLIHYSYGVNSTEKGDLSSESTVSRIRTEHFPLTLESARPSHTSQYLCASSSETSPYNEQFFGPGTRLTVL.

This clone was found once. V and J are TRBV7-2 and TRBJ1-1, with TRBD1 matching 7 bases. This CDR3 comprises 15 residues. The germline CDR1 and CDR2 sequences are SGHTA and FQGNSA. Trimming took 2 bases from V and 5 from J; bases not matched to a gene: 8. The CDR3 nucleotides read TGTGCCAGCAGCTTAAGGGGGCGCTTGGGGACTGAAGCTTTCTTT. It codes for CASSLRGRLGTEAFF.

The chain is built from TRBV19 and TRBJ2-1, with 13 bases aligning to TRBD2. V dropped 7 bases and J dropped 8; count of bases not matched to a gene: 8. Germline V gene data show CDR1 as LNHDA and CDR2 as SQIVND (reference sequence). The CDR3 has 15 residues. The DNA of the CDR3 is TGTGCCAGTACGAAAGGGACTAGCGGGGTGTATGAGCAGTTCTTC. The encoded protein is CASTKGTSGVYEQFF. Full variable domain (remainder filled in from reference TRBV19 and TRBJ2-1): DGGITQSPKYLFRKEGQNVTLSCEQNLNHDAMYWYRQDPGQGLRLIYYSQIVNDFQKGDIAEGYSVSREKKESFPLTVTSAQKNPTAFYLCASTKGTSGVYEQFFGPGTRLTVL.

The rearrangement joins TRBV6-6 to TRBJ2-2, with a possible D match to TRBD1 (6 bases). Germline V gene data show CDR1 as MNHNY and CDR2 as SVGAGI (reference sequence). The CDR3 length is 14 residues. V was shortened by 9 bases and J by 0 bases, with 11 bases between the two germline ends. CDR3 loop: CASRTDTNTGELFF. DNA of the CDR3: TGTGCCAGTAGGACAGATACGAACACCGGGGAGCTGTTTTTT.

V is TRBV5-1 and J is TRBJ1-2; 8 positions agree with TRBD1. The V gene end was trimmed by 4 bases and the J gene end by 8 bases; junction bases not matched to a gene: 10. Germline-derived CDR1 and CDR2 are SGHRS and YFSETQ. The length of the CDR3 is 14 residues. CDR3 nucleotide sequence: TGCGCCAGCAGCCCTTCAGGGGGCGAGGGCGGCTACACCTTC. Its translation is CASSPSGGEGGYTF.

The V gene is TRBV10-3, the J gene TRBJ2-3; the D gene is possibly TRBD1 (5 bases). CDR1 and CDR2 (germline): ENHRY, SYGVKD. V lost 5 bases and J 4 bases, leaving 25 bases between the germline ends. There are 18 residues in the CDR3. The CDR3 DNA reads as TGTGCCATCAGTACCCTTCTGGACATCAGCCAACGGGCAGATACGCAGTATTTT. This sequence encodes CAISTLLDISQRADTQYF.

The chain joins TRBV28 to TRBJ2-2; TRBD1 matches at 8 bases. Looked up from germline, CDR1 is MDHEN and CDR2 is SYDVKM. The CDR3 runs to 15 residues. The trim removed 5 bases at V and 3 bases at J, leaving 5 bases unmatched. In DNA form, the CDR3 reads TGTGCCAGCAGTCTCGGGACAGGCTACACCGGGGAGCTGTTTTTT. Translated: CASSLGTGYTGELFF.

This chain joins TRBV10-1 and TRBJ1-1, with TRBD1 matching over 8 bases. This CDR3 spans 12 amino acids. The V and J ends lost 3 bases and 9 bases, in that order; junction bases with no gene match: 3. CDR1 and CDR2 (germline): WNHNN, SYGVQD (reference sequence). CDR3 nucleotide sequence: TGCGCCAGCAGTGAAGGACAGGGCCAAGCTTTCTTT. Translation: CASSEGQGQAFF.

CDR3: CATSSGTTSSYEQYF. The CDR3 region has the DNA TGTGCCACCAGCAGTGGGACTACAAGCTCCTACGAGCAGTACTTC. This chain joins TRBV15 and TRBJ2-7, with 7 bases that match TRBD2. The V gene end was trimmed by 3 bases and the J gene end by 0 bases; junction bases not matched to a gene: 5. CDR1 is LNHNV and CDR2 is YYDKDF in the germline V gene (reference sequence). This CDR3 has 15 amino acids.

This chain uses TRBV5-4 with TRBJ2-3, with 8 nucleotides matching TRBD1. This CDR3 is built from 16 residues. V lost 5 bases and J lost 0; bases outside the gene matches: 8. The germline CDR1 and CDR2 sequences are SGHNT and YYREEE (reference sequence). The CDR3 region is CASSSKGQDSTDTQYF. The CDR3 nucleotides read TGTGCCAGCAGTTCGAAGGGACAGGATAGCACAGATACGCAGTATTTT.

As for this clone: One junction end does not reproduce the germline sequence, and a read error may be involved. The chain is built from TRBV19 and TRBJ2-5; TRBD1 might be the D (5 bases). Germline lookup yields CDR1 LNHDA and CDR2 SQIVND (reference sequence). This CDR3 has 13 residues. For the CDR3, the DNA is TGTGCCAGCAGTATTAAGGGGCCTGAGACCCAGTACTTC. Amino acid sequence: CASSIKGPETQYF. The entire variable domain, with the rest obtained from reference TRBV19 and TRBJ2-5, is as follows: DGGITQSPKYLFRKEGQNVTLSCEQNLNHDAMYWYRQDPGQGLRLIYYSQIVNDFQKGDIAEGYSVSREKKESFPLTVTSAQKNPTAFYLCASSIKGPETQYFGPGTRLLVL.

The CDR3 sequence is CSVEGTGVWVLNTEAFF. CDR3 coding DNA: TGCAGCGTTGAAGGGACAGGGGTGTGGGTCTTGAACACTGAAGCTTTCTTT. This chain connects TRBV29-1 to TRBJ1-1, with TRBD1 matching over 9 bases. There are 17 residues in the CDR3. The V and J ends lost 1 base and 0 bases, in that order; junction bases with no gene match: 9. Germline V gene data show CDR1 as SQVTM and CDR2 as ANQGSEA.

The chain couples TRBV18 to TRBJ2-7; 9 nucleotides line up with TRBD1. The CDR3 extends over 13 amino acids. J was trimmed by 7 bases and V by 5 bases; bases with no gene match: 6. The V gene's germline CDR1 is KGHSH and CDR2 LQKENI. The CDR3 DNA reads as TGTGCCAGCTCAAAAGGGACAGGGCTTGAGCAGTACTTC. Protein product: CASSKGTGLEQYF.

V and J are TRBV19 and TRBJ2-3; D unresolved. CDR3 size: 11 residues. The germline V gene encodes CDR1 LNHDA and CDR2 SQIVND (reference sequence). Trimming took 7 bases from V and 5 from J, leaving 7 bases between them. The CDR3 nucleotides read TGTGCCAGTACCTTCCGAGATACGCAGTATTTT. Amino acid sequence: CASTFRDTQYF.

This chain joins TRBV6-1 and TRBJ1-2; 7 bases match TRBD1. This CDR3 has 15 residues. Germline CDR1 MNHNS, CDR2 SASEGT. V was clipped by 2 bases and J by 3 bases; unmatched bases: 6. The CDR3 bases are TGTGCCAGCAGTGAAACCCCAGGGGGTCACTATGGCTACACCTTC. Amino acid sequence: CASSETPGGHYGYTF.

The V and J genes are TRBV6-5 and TRBJ1-2; D ambiguous. Germline values: CDR1 MNHEY, CDR2 SVGAGI. Between the trimmed V and J ends, which lost 6 bases and 1 base, there was a span of 12 bases. The length of the CDR3 is 14 residues. The CDR3: CASRRQKDNYGYTF. CDR3 in DNA: TGTGCCAGCAGGCGGCAGAAAGATAACTATGGCTACACCTTC.

This clone came up once. The rearrangement uses TRBV13 and TRBJ2-7; 8 bases are a match to TRBD1. The CDR3 totals 15 residues. V dropped 3 bases and J dropped 1; count of bases not matched to a gene: 5. Germline-derived CDR1 and CDR2 are PRHDT and FYEKMQ (reference sequence). The CDR3 sequence: CASSLTRDRSYEQYF. The CDR3 DNA reads TGTGCCAGCAGCTTGACTCGGGACAGGTCCTACGAGCAGTACTTC. Filled out from reference TRBV13 and TRBJ2-7, the complete variable domain reads AAGVIQSPRHLIKEKRETATLKCYPIPRHDTVYWYQQGPGQDPQFLISFYEKMQSDKGSIPDRFSAQQFSDYHSELNMSSLELGDSALYFCASSLTRDRSYEQYFGPGTRLTVT.

The rearrangement links TRBV7-2 to TRBJ2-3; 8 positions agree with TRBD2. Germline trimming cut 5 bases from V and 3 bases from J; bases unmatched to any gene: 13. The germline V gene has CDR1 SGHTA and CDR2 FQGNSA. The CDR3 is made up of 17 amino acids. DNA for the CDR3: TGTGCCAGCAGCCTCACTAGCCGGGAGGGCCGAACAGATACGCAGTATTTT. This sequence encodes CASSLTSREGRTDTQYF.

The chain employs TRBV3-1 (or the pseudogene TRBV3-2) and TRBJ1-1, with TRBD1 matching 8 bases. Germline CDR1 LGHDT, CDR2 YNNKEL (reference sequence). This CDR3 has 15 residues. The ends lost 3 bases at V and 5 bases at J; junction bases unmatched: 8. Here the CDR3 reads CASSQTGTGRTEAFF. The CDR3 DNA sequence: TGTGCCAGCAGCCAGACGGGGACAGGTCGGACTGAAGCTTTCTTT.

This clone appeared once. CDR3 sequence (DNA): TGTGCCAGCAGCTTAAGCGTTAGCACAGATACGCAGTATTTT. Protein product: CASSLSVSTDTQYF. The chain carries TRBV7-2 and TRBJ2-3, with D unresolved. V was clipped by 2 bases and J by 0 bases, with 6 bases between them. CDR1 and CDR2 (germline): SGHTA, FQGNSA. This CDR3 region has 14 residues.

The J gene is TRBJ1-4, the V gene TRBV2, with D possibly matching TRBD1 (5 bases). V was cut by 7 bases and J by 6 bases, with 15 bases left in between. The CDR3 covers 14 residues. Germline V gene sequence: CDR1 SNHLY, CDR2 FYNNEI. CDR3 bases: TGTGCCAGCACAGGCCCCAGGGCCGATGAAAAACTGTTTTTT. Translated: CASTGPRADEKLFF.